These 30 T cell receptor beta chains originate from one sample sequenced in a study of a mutant IDH1 vaccine in newly diagnosed glioma. No antigens are known for them. Profiling relied on immunoSEQ multiplex PCR, and the TCRdb table lists in-frame clones only, not all of them. The data contain about 48,000 clones, approximately 80% of them singletons. The time point here: week 35, safety follow-up. Topical imiquimod accompanied each vaccine dose, which consisted of 300 ug of mutant IDH1 20-mer peptide. Specimen: PBMCs, collected from a glioma patient whose treatment included an IDH1 peptide vaccine. All receptors come from a middle-aged man with glioma.

This rearrangement joins TRBV11-3 to TRBJ2-2, with 12 bases identical to TRBD1. CDR1 and CDR2 from the germline V gene are SGHNT and YENEEA. The CDR3 covers 15 residues. Trimming took 6 bases from V and 7 from J; bases not matched to a gene: 6. The CDR3 sequence is CASRSGTGGGGELFF. The CDR3 DNA follows: TGTGCCAGCAGGTCCGGGACAGGGGGCGGCGGGGAGCTGTTTTTT.

The genes are TRBV13 and TRBJ2-7; the match to TRBD1 covers 8 bases. Looked up from germline, CDR1 is PRHDT and CDR2 is FYEKMQ (reference sequence). The CDR3 is 15 residues long. The V gene end was trimmed by 3 bases and the J gene end by 4 bases; junction bases not matched to a gene: 8. The CDR3 coding sequence is TGTGCCAGCAGCTTTTGGGCAGGGGGCGGGTACGAGCAGTACGTC. Its translation: CASSFWAGGGYEQYV.

The CDR3 here is CASSLGQGDKNIQYF. For the CDR3, the DNA is TGTGCCAGCAGCTTAGGTCAGGGTGATAAAAACATTCAGTACTTC. The chain joins TRBV7-9 to TRBJ2-4; tentatively, D is TRBD1 (5 bases). Deletions cut 1 base from V and 4 bases from J, with 11 bases between. The germline CDR1 and CDR2 sequences are SEHNR and FQNEAQ (reference sequence). The CDR3 runs 15 residues.

V usage is TRBV27 and J usage is TRBJ2-1, with D maybe TRBD2 (5 bases). CDR1 and CDR2 (germline): MNHEY, SMNVEV (reference sequence). V was trimmed by 3 bases and J by 3 bases, leaving 12 bases between them. There are 15 residues in the CDR3. The CDR3 DNA reads as TGTGCCAGCAGTTTTAGGGCGGGTAACTACAATGAGCAGTTCTTC. Amino acids: CASSFRAGNYNEQFF.

This clone was picked up a small number of times. The chain recombines TRBV4-1 with TRBJ1-1; D perhaps matches TRBD1 (5 bases). Trimming shortened V by 1 base and J by 7 bases, and 16 bases separated the two germline ends. The CDR3 length is 15 residues. The germline V gene encodes CDR1 MGHRA and CDR2 YSYEKL. This chain's CDR3 is CASSQGGGEPREAFF. DNA of the CDR3: TGCGCCAGCAGCCAAGGGGGCGGTGAGCCGCGTGAAGCTTTCTTT.

This clone has only a few counts. The chain is built from TRBV5-1 and TRBJ2-5; the match to TRBD1 covers 8 bases. The ends lost 4 bases at V and 5 bases at J; junction bases unmatched: 10. The germline V gene has CDR1 SGHRS and CDR2 YFSETQ. This CDR3 region has 15 residues. The CDR3 is CASSRAQGAGETQYF. CDR3 coding DNA: TGCGCCAGCAGCAGAGCCCAGGGGGCGGGGGAGACCCAGTACTTC. The variable domain in full, completed from reference TRBV5-1 and TRBJ2-5, reads KAGVTQTPRYLIKTRGQQVTLSCSPISGHRSVSWYQQTPGQGLQFLFEYFSETQRNKGNFPGRFSGRQFSNSRSEMNVSTLELGDSALYLCASSRAQGAGETQYFGPGTRLLVL.

This chain connects TRBV9 to TRBJ2-7; 10 bases map to TRBD2. The V gene's germline CDR1 is SGDLS and CDR2 YYNGEE. The CDR3 runs 14 residues. Trimming removed 0 bases from V and 8 bases from J; junction bases left unmatched: 5. The CDR3 sequence is CASSVVGAGGKQYF. The CDR3 DNA reads as TGTGCCAGCAGCGTAGTCGGAGCGGGAGGGAAGCAGTACTTC.

The J gene is TRBJ1-2, the V gene TRBV6-5; maybe TRBD1 (5 bases). CDR3 length equals 14 residues. Germline V CDR1 and CDR2: MNHEY, SVGAGI. V was clipped by 5 bases and J by 3 bases, with 13 bases between them. CDR3 in amino acids: CASSEDRGDYGYTF. The CDR3 DNA follows: TGTGCCAGCAGTGAAGACCGAGGGGACTATGGCTACACCTTC.

The chain employs TRBV6-6 and TRBJ1-4, with 7 bases matching TRBD1. Germline CDR1 and CDR2: MNHNY and SVGAGI (reference sequence). The CDR3 is 14 residues long. V shed 7 bases and J 6 bases; nucleotides not matched to a gene: 8. In nucleotides, the CDR3 is TGTGCCAGCAACCCGGGACAGAAATATGAAAAACTGTTTTTT. This gives the protein CASNPGQKYEKLFF.

CDR3 sequence reads: CAGETDRPLGTEAFF. CDR3 nucleotides: TGTGCCGGTGAAACGGACCGTCCGTTAGGCACTGAAGCTTTCTTT. The V gene is TRBV2, the J gene TRBJ1-1; D gene ambiguous. The V gene lost 11 bases and the J gene lost 4 bases, with 23 bases spanning the gap. CDR3 length: 15 residues. Germline V gene sequence: CDR1 SNHLY, CDR2 FYNNEI.

The chain joins TRBV27 to TRBJ2-1, with D unclear. The V end was cut by 2 bases, the J end by 7 bases, with 6 bases between. Germline CDR1 MNHEY, CDR2 SMNVEV (reference sequence). The CDR3 spans 12 residues. The CDR3 region has the DNA TGTGCCAGCAGTTTAGGGCAGAATGAGCAGTTCTTC. Residues: CASSLGQNEQFF.

The rearrangement joins TRBV11-3 to TRBJ2-3; D is undetermined. This CDR3 contains 13 residues. Deletions cut 5 bases from V and 4 bases from J, with 10 bases between. Looked up from germline, CDR1 is SGHNT and CDR2 is YENEEA. In DNA, the CDR3 is TGTGCCAGCAGCCCCCCCTCCTCAGATACGCAGTATTTT. This gives the protein CASSPPSSDTQYF. Based on the CDR3 plus reference TRBV11-3 and TRBJ2-3, the full variable domain is EAGVVQSPRYKIIEKKQPVAFWCNPISGHNTLYWYLQNLGQGPELLIRYENEEAVDDSQLPKDRFSAERLKGVDSTLKIQPAELGDSAVYLCASSPPSSDTQYFGPGTRLTVL.

This sequence joins TRBV7-7 and TRBJ2-1; 7 nucleotides match TRBD2. This CDR3 spans 15 amino acids. V shed 5 bases, J shed 0 bases, and the junction held 4 bases outside the gene matches. Germline CDR1 and CDR2: SSHAT and FNYEAQ (reference sequence). The CDR3: CASSPLAGSYNEQFF. CDR3 coding DNA: TGTGCCAGCAGCCCCTTAGCGGGCTCCTACAATGAGCAGTTCTTC.

CDR3 nucleotide sequence: TGTGCCAGCAGCCTTTCCCAGTCGACAGGGGACGGTGGCTACACCTTC. Encoded protein: CASSLSQSTGDGGYTF. The chain carries TRBV11-3 and TRBJ1-2; 8 bases agree with TRBD1. The V gene end was trimmed by 5 bases and the J gene end by 7 bases; junction bases not matched to a gene: 15. The CDR3 is 16 residues long. Germline V gene data show CDR1 as SGHNT and CDR2 as YENEEA.

The chain joins TRBV11-3 to TRBJ2-2; 8 nucleotides align to TRBD1. This CDR3 spans 18 amino acids. J gave up 5 bases and V 1 base, and 12 bases lay outside the gene matches. The germline V gene has CDR1 SGHNT and CDR2 YENEEA. The CDR3 protein is CASSLGAQGVAETGELFF. The CDR3 DNA reads TGTGCCAGCAGCTTAGGGGCACAGGGGGTAGCGGAGACCGGGGAGCTGTTTTTT.

The rearrangement links TRBV9 to TRBJ2-1; 9 bases line up with TRBD2. The germline gives CDR1 SGDLS, CDR2 YYNGEE. CDR3 length: 16 amino acids. Trimming took 1 base from V and 6 from J; bases not matched to a gene: 8. The CDR3 DNA sequence: TGTGCCAGCAGCGTAACTCCTAGCGGGGCCCCCAATGAGCAGTTCTTC. Translated: CASSVTPSGAPNEQFF.

The sample holds a few counts of this clone. This sequence joins TRBV7-2 and TRBJ2-2; D call uncertain. V gave up 3 bases and J gave up 5 bases, with 7 bases separating them. Germline loops: CDR1 SGHTA, CDR2 FQGNSA. The CDR3 totals 13 residues. This CDR3 is CASSFTSTGELFF. In DNA, the CDR3 is TGTGCCAGCAGCTTTACTTCAACCGGGGAGCTGTTTTTT.

The chain is built from TRBV9 and TRBJ2-1; D ambiguous. Looked up from germline, CDR1 is SGDLS and CDR2 is YYNGEE. This CDR3 is 13 amino acids long. Trimming removed 5 bases at V and 5 bases at J, with 11 bases between. The CDR3 DNA sequence: TGTGCCAGCAGTTCATACCCGAACAATGAGCAGTTCTTC. This sequence encodes CASSSYPNNEQFF.

V usage is TRBV10-2 and J usage is TRBJ2-1; no reliable D call. The CDR3 extends over 12 amino acids. CDR1 is WSHSY and CDR2 is SAAADI in the germline V gene. V was clipped by 1 base and J by 6 bases, with 4 bases between them. CDR3 region: CASSEFTNEQFF. CDR3 nucleotide sequence: TGCGCCAGCAGTGAGTTTACCAATGAGCAGTTCTTC.

This clone was detected a few times. This chain links TRBV11-3 with TRBJ2-7; D is perhaps TRBD1 or TRBD2 (5 bases each). Trimming left V 5 bases short and J 6 bases short, with 14 bases between. The CDR3 runs to 13 residues. Germline CDR1 reads SGHNT; CDR2 reads YENEEA. CDR3 in DNA: TGTGCCAGCAGCCCACTGGGGGTCGGCGAGCAGTACGTC. Translated, it gives CASSPLGVGEQYV.

This sequence joins TRBV18 and TRBJ2-5, with TRBD1 matching over 7 bases. V trimming: 0 bases; J trimming: 5 bases; junction bases outside the gene matches: 6. This CDR3 region has 15 residues. Germline V gene sequence: CDR1 KGHSH, CDR2 LQKENI. CDR3 nucleotides: TGTGCCAGCTCACCACCTCAGACAGGGACCGAGACCCAGTACTTC. Translation gives CASSPPQTGTETQYF.

The genes are TRBV2 and TRBJ1-3, with 7 bases lining up with TRBD1. CDR3 length equals 14 residues. V gave up 6 bases and J gave up 5 bases; unmatched junction bases: 7. The germline V gene has CDR1 SNHLY and CDR2 FYNNEI. CDR3 in amino acids: CASSAQGRRNTIYF. DNA for the CDR3: TGTGCCAGCAGCGCACAGGGGAGGAGAAACACCATATATTTT.

This clone was detected only once. V is TRBV5-1 and J is TRBJ2-1; D is possibly TRBD1 (6 bases). The CDR3 is 16 amino acids. Trimming took off 4 bases at V and 7 bases at J, with 21 bases between the two ends. Germline V CDR1 and CDR2: SGHRS, YFSETQ. The CDR3 nucleotides read TGCGCCAGCAGCACCATAACAGGGATTAACGCTAATGAGCAGTTCTTC. Its protein is CASSTITGINANEQFF.

The chain recombines TRBV4-3 with TRBJ1-3; no clear D. The CDR3 has 22 amino acids. Per germline, CDR1 LGHNA and CDR2 YSLEER. The germline V and J ends were trimmed by 0 bases and 1 base, with 28 bases remaining between them. Here the CDR3 DNA reads TGCGCCAGCAGCCAAGATGTGTCCGGGTTGAACCATGTATCGGCGTCTGGAAACACCATATATTTT. This translates into CASSQDVSGLNHVSASGNTIYF.

The V and J genes are TRBV5-6 and TRBJ1-2, with 7 bases identical to TRBD1. This CDR3 region has 13 residues. Germline V gene sequence: CDR1 SGHDT, CDR2 YYEEEE. V lost 2 bases to trimming and J lost 8 bases; unmatched junction nucleotides: 6. CDR3 amino acids: CASSLGQAGGYTF. CDR3 bases: TGTGCCAGCAGCTTAGGACAGGCCGGGGGCTACACCTTC.

This chain uses TRBV12-5 with TRBJ1-2; possible D gene TRBD1, 5 bases. Germline V CDR1 and CDR2: LGHNT, FRNRAP. V was cut by 5 bases and J by 8 bases, with 21 bases left in between. The CDR3 covers 15 residues. The chain's CDR3 is CASGLESGWGEGYTF. In DNA form, the CDR3 reads TGTGCTAGTGGTCTCGAAAGTGGTTGGGGGGAAGGCTACACCTTC.

There are a few counts of this clone. The chain uses TRBV30 and TRBJ1-2, with 7 bases aligning to TRBD1. The CDR3 is 14 amino acids. Germline CDR1 GTSNPN, CDR2 SVGIG (reference sequence). V was pared by 4 bases and J by 1 base, with 6 bases of the junction left unmatched. Written as DNA, the CDR3 is TGTGCCTGGACCGAACAGGGGTTTAACTATGGCTACACCTTC. Amino acid sequence: CAWTEQGFNYGYTF. The full variable domain, completed using reference TRBV30 and TRBJ1-2, is SQTIHQWPATLVQPVGSPLSLECTVEGTSNPNLYWYRQAAGRGLQLLFYSVGIGQISSEVPQNLSASRPQDRQFILSSKKLLLSDSGFYLCAWTEQGFNYGYTFGSGTRLTVV.

This chain joins TRBV18 and TRBJ1-1; D is unclear. Germline loops: CDR1 KGHSH, CDR2 LQKENI. This CDR3 is built from 15 residues. With 2 bases removed from V and 4 bases from J, the gap between germline ends came to 14 bases. This CDR3 is CASSPIEGSGTEAFF. The CDR3, as DNA: TGTGCCAGCTCACCAATCGAGGGATCGGGCACTGAAGCTTTCTTT.

This clone has more than one count but fewer than ten. The V and J genes are TRBV5-5 and TRBJ2-2; D is unclear. The germline V gene has CDR1 SGHKS and CDR2 YYEKEE (reference sequence). The V end was cut by 2 bases, the J end by 4 bases, with 9 bases between. The CDR3 is 14 amino acids. CDR3 in amino acids: CASSFLQTTGELFF. CDR3 coding DNA: TGTGCCAGCAGCTTTCTACAGACCACCGGGGAGCTGTTTTTT. Full variable domain (outside the CDR3, taken from reference TRBV5-5 and TRBJ2-2): DAGVTQSPTHLIKTRGQQVTLRCSPISGHKSVSWYQQVLGQGPQFIFQYYEKEERGRGNFPDRFSARQFPNYSSELNVNALLLGDSALYLCASSFLQTTGELFFGEGSRLTVL.

V and J are TRBV27 and TRBJ1-1; D not resolved. The germline gives CDR1 MNHEY, CDR2 SMNVEV (reference sequence). V lost 7 bases and J 6 bases, leaving 18 bases between the germline ends. This CDR3 comprises 14 residues. The CDR3 here is CASTKSRAESEAFF. The CDR3 DNA reads TGTGCCAGCACCAAGTCGCGGGCGGAATCTGAAGCTTTCTTT.